The clone carrying this T cell receptor beta chain appeared a few times. Its target is unknown. These data originate in a study of vaccination and CD4 T cells after COVID-19. At the level of the study: The cells were exposed to overlapping spike peptides originating from SARS-CoV-2, HCoV-NL63, HCoV-OC43 and HCoV-229E for stimulation. Control cultures were given a CEFX pool, an HIV-1 Nef pool, or no peptide.

Cultured CD4+ T-cell DNA underwent Oncomine TCR Beta short-read sequencing. TCRdb passed the PCR reads through MiXCR, listing each CDR3 protein once. In the table there are 15,000 to 20,000 distinct CDR3 sequences, 43% of which are singletons. The treatment was: roughly 10-day PBMC culture with coronavirus spike peptide pools or control peptides (ViraFEST assay). ViraFEST used peptide pools to expand antigen-specific T cells before TCR sequencing. It was with about 10 IU/ml IL-2 and roughly 9.5 ug/ml peptide pools that approximately 2 million PBMCs per well were cultured. Per the germline V gene, CDR1 is MDHEN and CDR2 is SYDVKM. The V end was cut by 6 bases, the J end by 0 bases, with 18 bases between. The CDR3 spans 17 residues.

This TCR came from a human donor who had recovered from COVID-19. The chain employs TRBV28 and TRBJ1-3; the D gene is possibly TRBD1 (6 bases). The sample in question was CD4+ T cells from blood, cultured in vitro, obtained before SARS-CoV-2 vaccination. CDR3 bases: TGTGCCAGCAGGGGGGCCGGGACACTCTACTCTGGAAACACCATATATTTT. Amino acid sequence: CASRGAGTLYSGNTIYF.